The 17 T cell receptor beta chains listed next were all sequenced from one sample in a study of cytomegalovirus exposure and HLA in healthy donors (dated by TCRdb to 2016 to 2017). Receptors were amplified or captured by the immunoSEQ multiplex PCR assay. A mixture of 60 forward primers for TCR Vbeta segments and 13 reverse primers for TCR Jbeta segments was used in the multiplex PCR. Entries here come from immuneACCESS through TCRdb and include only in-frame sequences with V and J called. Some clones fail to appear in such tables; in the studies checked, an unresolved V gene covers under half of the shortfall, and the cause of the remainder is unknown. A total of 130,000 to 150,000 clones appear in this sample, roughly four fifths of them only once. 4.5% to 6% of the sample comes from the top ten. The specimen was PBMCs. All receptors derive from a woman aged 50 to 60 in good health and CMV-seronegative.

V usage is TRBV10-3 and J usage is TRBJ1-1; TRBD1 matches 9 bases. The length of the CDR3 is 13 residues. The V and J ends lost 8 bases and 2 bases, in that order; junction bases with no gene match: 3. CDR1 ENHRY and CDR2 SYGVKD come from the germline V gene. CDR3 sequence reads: CAIRDRANTEAFF. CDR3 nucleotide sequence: TGTGCCATCCGGGACAGGGCTAACACTGAAGCTTTCTTT.

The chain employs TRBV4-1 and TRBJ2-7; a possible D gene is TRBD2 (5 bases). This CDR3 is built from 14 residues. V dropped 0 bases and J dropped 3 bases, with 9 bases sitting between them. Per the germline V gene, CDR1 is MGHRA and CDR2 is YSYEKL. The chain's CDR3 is CASSQDLGLYEQYF. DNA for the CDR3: TGCGCCAGCAGCCAAGATTTAGGACTCTACGAGCAGTACTTC.

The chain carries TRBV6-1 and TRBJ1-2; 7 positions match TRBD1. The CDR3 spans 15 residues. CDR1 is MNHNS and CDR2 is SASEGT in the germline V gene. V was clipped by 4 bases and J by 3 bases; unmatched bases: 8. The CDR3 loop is CASSAYDRDYYGYTF. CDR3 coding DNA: TGTGCCAGCAGTGCCTACGACAGGGACTACTATGGCTACACCTTC.

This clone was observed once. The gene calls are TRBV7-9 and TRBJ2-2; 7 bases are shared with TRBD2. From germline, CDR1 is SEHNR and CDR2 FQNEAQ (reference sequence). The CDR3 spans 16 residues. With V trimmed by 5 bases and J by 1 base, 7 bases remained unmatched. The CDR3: CASSHNLAGNTGELFF. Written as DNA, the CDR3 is TGTGCCAGCAGCCACAACTTAGCGGGGAACACCGGGGAGCTGTTTTTT.

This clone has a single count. Written as DNA, the CDR3 is TGTGCCAGCAGCCCGGACAGTAGCTCTGGAAACACCATATATTTT. Amino acids: CASSPDSSSGNTIYF. V and J are TRBV5-8 and TRBJ1-3; D is possibly TRBD1 (6 bases). In germline, CDR1 is SGHTS, CDR2 YDEGEE. The CDR3 is 15 residues long. Trimming left V 4 bases short and J 0 bases short, with 11 bases between.

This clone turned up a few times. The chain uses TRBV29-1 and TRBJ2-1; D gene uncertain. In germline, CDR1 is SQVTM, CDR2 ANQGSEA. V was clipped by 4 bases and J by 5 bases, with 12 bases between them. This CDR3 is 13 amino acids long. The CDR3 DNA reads TGCAGCGTTGGCAGGATGTTGGACAATGAGCAGTTCTTC. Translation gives CSVGRMLDNEQFF.

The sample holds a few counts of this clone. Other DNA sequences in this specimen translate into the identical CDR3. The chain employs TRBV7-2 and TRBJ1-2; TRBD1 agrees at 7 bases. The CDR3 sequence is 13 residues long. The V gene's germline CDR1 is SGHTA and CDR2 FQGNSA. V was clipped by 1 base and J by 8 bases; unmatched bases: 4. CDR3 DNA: TGTGCCAGCAGCTTAGGGACAGGAGACGGCTACACCTTC. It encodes CASSLGTGDGYTF.

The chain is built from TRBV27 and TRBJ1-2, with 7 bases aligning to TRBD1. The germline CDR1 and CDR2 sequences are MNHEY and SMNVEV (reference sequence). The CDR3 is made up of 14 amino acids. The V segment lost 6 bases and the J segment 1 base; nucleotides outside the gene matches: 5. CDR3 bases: TGTGCCAGCAGCCCAGGGGGTGGTAACTATGGCTACACCTTC. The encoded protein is CASSPGGGNYGYTF.

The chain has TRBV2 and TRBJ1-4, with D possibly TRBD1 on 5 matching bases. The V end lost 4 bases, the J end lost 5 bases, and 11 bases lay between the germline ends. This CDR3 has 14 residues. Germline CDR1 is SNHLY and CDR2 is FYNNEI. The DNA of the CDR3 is TGTGCCAGCAGTGTCCAGGGCTCCAATGAAAAACTGTTTTTT. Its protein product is CASSVQGSNEKLFF.

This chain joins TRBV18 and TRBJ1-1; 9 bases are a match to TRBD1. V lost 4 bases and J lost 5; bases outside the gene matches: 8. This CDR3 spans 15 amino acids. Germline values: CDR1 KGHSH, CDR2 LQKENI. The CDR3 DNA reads TGTGCCAGCTCACTCGGACAGGGGCGGAGGACTGAAGCTTTCTTT. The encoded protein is CASSLGQGRRTEAFF.

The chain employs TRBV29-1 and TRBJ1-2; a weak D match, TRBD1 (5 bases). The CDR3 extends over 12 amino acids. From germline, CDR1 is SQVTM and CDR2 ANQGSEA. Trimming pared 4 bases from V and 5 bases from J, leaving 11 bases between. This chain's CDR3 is CSVGDSRYGYTF. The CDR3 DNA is TGCAGCGTTGGTGACAGCCGTTATGGCTACACCTTC.

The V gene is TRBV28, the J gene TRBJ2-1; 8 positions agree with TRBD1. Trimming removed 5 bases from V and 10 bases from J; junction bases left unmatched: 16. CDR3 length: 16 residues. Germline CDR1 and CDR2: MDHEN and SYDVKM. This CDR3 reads CASSPPPGGFIREQFF. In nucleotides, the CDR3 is TGTGCCAGCAGTCCTCCCCCAGGGGGCTTCATTCGAGAGCAGTTCTTC.

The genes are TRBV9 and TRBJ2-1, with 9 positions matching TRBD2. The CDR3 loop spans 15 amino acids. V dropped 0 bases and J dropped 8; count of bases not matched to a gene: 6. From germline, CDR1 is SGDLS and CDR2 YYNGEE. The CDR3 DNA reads TGTGCCAGCAGCGTAGCAGCGGGGGGCAGGGATGAGCAGTTCTTC. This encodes CASSVAAGGRDEQFF. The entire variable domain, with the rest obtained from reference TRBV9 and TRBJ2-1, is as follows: DSGVTQTPKHLITATGQRVTLRCSPRSGDLSVYWYQQSLDQGLQFLIQYYNGEERAKGNILERFSAQQFPDLHSELNLSSLELGDSALYFCASSVAAGGRDEQFFGPGTRLTVL.

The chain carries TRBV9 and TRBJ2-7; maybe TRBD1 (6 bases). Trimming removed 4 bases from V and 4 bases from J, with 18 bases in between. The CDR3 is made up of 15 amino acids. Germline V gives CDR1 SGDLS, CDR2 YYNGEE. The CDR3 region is CASSKSGTILYEQYF. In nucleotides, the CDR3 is TGTGCCAGCAGCAAATCCGGGACAATTTTGTACGAGCAGTACTTC.

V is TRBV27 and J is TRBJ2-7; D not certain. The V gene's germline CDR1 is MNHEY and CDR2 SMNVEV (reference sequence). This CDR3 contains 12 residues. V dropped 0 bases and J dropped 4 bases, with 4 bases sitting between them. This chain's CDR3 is CASSLSVYEQYF. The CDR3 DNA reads TGTGCCAGCAGTTTATCCGTGTACGAGCAGTACTTC.

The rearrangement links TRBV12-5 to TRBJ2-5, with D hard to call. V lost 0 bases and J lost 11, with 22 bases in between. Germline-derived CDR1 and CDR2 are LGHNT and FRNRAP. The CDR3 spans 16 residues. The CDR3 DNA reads TGTGCTAGTGGTTTGGTATACCCGGATTCACTACGAGAGCAGTACTTC. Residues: CASGLVYPDSLREQYF.

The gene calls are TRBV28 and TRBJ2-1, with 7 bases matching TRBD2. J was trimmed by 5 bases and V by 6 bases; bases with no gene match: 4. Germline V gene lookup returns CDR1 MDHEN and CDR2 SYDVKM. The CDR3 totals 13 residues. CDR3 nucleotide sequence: TGTGCCAGCAGCCCGGGGGGAGACAATGAGCAGTTCTTC. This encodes CASSPGGDNEQFF.